A selection of T cell receptor beta chains follows, all from one sample in a study of OX40 agonist ivuxolimab in advanced cancers. The data were produced by immunoSEQ multiplex PCR, yet TCRdb's version contains in-frame clones alone and is incomplete. This table has roughly 83,000 clones, about 90% appearing once. This material consisted of CD4+ or CD8+ T cells sorted from blood, taken in a trial of the OX40 agonist ivuxolimab. These receptors were collected from an adult with an advanced solid tumor such as melanoma, head and neck, liver or kidney cancer. Each CDR3 is given with its conserved first and last residue. A D gene is named only where the DNA matches it firmly. For some rows the clone size is stated as once, few or many, or as a class when expanded; others skip it.

CDR3 protein	CDR3 DNA	clone size	V gene	J gene	D gene
CASSRGRETQYF	TGTGCCAGCAGTCGGGGCCGAGAGACCCAGTACTTC	-	TRBV27	TRBJ2-5	-
CAWSAGQGHQPQHF	TGTGCCTGGAGTGCAGGACAGGGTCATCAGCCCCAGCATTTT	-	TRBV30	TRBJ1-5	TRBD1
CASRQGQGCYEQYF	TGCGCCAGCAGGCAGGGACAGGGCTGTTACGAGCAGTACTTC	-	TRBV23-1	TRBJ2-7	TRBD1
CASRPLAGGPHEQFF	TGTGCCAGCAGACCACTAGCGGGAGGGCCACATGAGCAGTTCTTC	-	TRBV2	TRBJ2-1	TRBD2
CAWSVWGDQPQHF	TGTGCCTGGAGTGTCTGGGGGGATCAGCCCCAGCATTTT	-	TRBV30	TRBJ1-5	-
CASSVGGGAKNIQYF	TGTGCCAGCAGCGTGGGCGGTGGGGCCAAAAACATTCAGTACTTC	-	TRBV9	TRBJ2-4	-
CASRQFATNEKLFF	TGTGCCAGCAGACAATTTGCAACTAATGAAAAACTGTTTTTT	-	TRBV14	TRBJ1-4	-
CASSQGWTDYNEQFF	TGCGCCAGCAGCCAAGGGTGGACAGACTACAATGAGCAGTTCTTC	-	TRBV4-3	TRBJ2-1	-
CAWSFQETQYF	TGTGCCTGGAGTTTCCAGGAGACCCAGTACTTC	-	TRBV30	TRBJ2-5	-
CASSLPPWDEQFF	TGTGCCAGCAGCTTACCCCCCTGGGATGAGCAGTTCTTC	-	TRBV7-3	TRBJ2-1	-
CASSLRSISYNEQFF	TGTGCCAGCAGTTTAAGGAGCATCTCCTACAATGAGCAGTTCTTC	-	TRBV27	TRBJ2-1	-
CATSPQGYGFGYTF	TGTGCCACCAGCCCCCAGGGTTACGGGTTCGGCTACACCTTC	-	TRBV15	TRBJ1-2	-
CASSLQTGGGPEAFF	TGTGCCAGCAGCTTGCAGACGGGTGGGGGGCCTGAAGCTTTCTTT	-	TRBV7-6	TRBJ1-1	-
CASSFQGKGFGNSPLHF	TGTGCCAGCAGTTTCCAGGGGAAGGGCTTCGGTAATTCACCCCTCCACTTT	-	TRBV28	TRBJ1-6	-
CASSLPTGLEAFF	TGTGCCAGCAGTTTACCCACAGGGTTAGAAGCTTTCTTT	once	TRBV28	TRBJ1-1	-
CASSQDGTSDGYTF	TGCGCCAGCAGCCAAGACGGGACCTCGGATGGCTACACCTTC	-	TRBV4-1	TRBJ1-2	-
CASSRGDEQYF	TGTGCCAGCAGTCGCGGGGACGAGCAGTACTTC	-	TRBV6-5	TRBJ2-7	-
CASSATTDTQYF	TGTGCCAGCAGCGCCACCACAGATACGCAGTATTTT	-	TRBV9	TRBJ2-3	-
CASSIEQIAGVQFF	TGTGCCAGTAGTATAGAACAAATAGCGGGAGTTCAGTTCTTC	-	TRBV19	TRBJ2-1	TRBD2
CASSQDWGNQPQHF	TGCGCCAGCAGCCAAGATTGGGGGAATCAGCCCCAGCATTTT	few	TRBV4-1	TRBJ1-5	-
CASGYRGTDTQYF	TGTGCTAGTGGTTACCGGGGTACAGATACGCAGTATTTT	-	TRBV12-5	TRBJ2-3	-
CASSERARLYEQYF	TGCGCCAGCAGCGAGCGCGCTCGCTTGTACGAGCAGTACTTC	-	TRBV4-1	TRBJ2-7	-
CAWSVYGTATNTEAFF	TGTGCCTGGAGTGTATATGGCACGGCCACGAACACTGAAGCTTTCTTT	few	TRBV30	TRBJ1-1	-
CASSPLISDTYEQYF	TGTGCCAGCTCACCACTGATATCCGACACCTACGAGCAGTACTTC	-	TRBV18	TRBJ2-7	-
CASSEARAGALSYEQYF	TGTGCCAGCAGTGAAGCAAGGGCAGGGGCCCTCTCCTACGAGCAGTACTTC	-	TRBV2	TRBJ2-7	-
CASQWHSNQPQHF	TGTGCCAGTCAGTGGCATAGCAATCAGCCCCAGCATTTT	once	TRBV28	TRBJ1-5	-
CASSLVETQYF	TGTGCCAGCAGCTTAGTAGAGACCCAGTACTTC	-	TRBV7-9	TRBJ2-5	-
CASGRSSYNEQFF	TGTGCCAGCGGGAGGAGCTCCTACAATGAGCAGTTCTTC	many	TRBV9	TRBJ2-1	-
CASSLGGLSYEQYF	TGTGCCAGCAGCTTAGGGGGCCTCAGCTACGAGCAGTACTTC	-	TRBV13	TRBJ2-7	-
CAISDRGKSSGNTIYF	TGTGCCATCAGTGACAGGGGCAAGAGCTCTGGAAACACCATATATTTT	-	TRBV10-3	TRBJ1-3	-
CASSFIPSSGANVLTF	TGTGCCAGCAGTTTCATTCCTAGCTCTGGGGCCAACGTCCTGACTTTC	-	TRBV27	TRBJ2-6	-
CASSYSRPGELFF	TGTGCCAGCAGTTACTCGAGGCCCGGGGAGCTGTTTTTT	-	TRBV6-5	TRBJ2-2	-
CASSPYPGTQAGSPQHF	TGTGCCAGCAGCCCCTACCCCGGGACCCAAGCCGGCTCGCCCCAGCATTTT	-	TRBV7-8	TRBJ1-5	-
CASSLVLNTEAFF	TGTGCCAGCAGTTTAGTGTTGAACACTGAAGCTTTCTTT	-	TRBV28	TRBJ1-1	-
CARDSASTDTQYF	TGTGCCAGAGATAGTGCTAGCACAGATACGCAGTATTTT	-	TRBV2	TRBJ2-3	-
CASTNRDNSPLHF	TGTGCCAGCACGAATAGGGATAATTCACCCCTCCACTTT	-	TRBV9	TRBJ1-6	-
CASSYRSGTDYGYTF	TGTGCCAGCAGTTACAGATCCGGGACAGATTATGGCTACACCTTC	once	TRBV6-6	TRBJ1-2	TRBD1
CASSLAMGLVGTYEQYF	TGTGCCAGCAGCTTAGCGATGGGACTAGTGGGGACCTACGAGCAGTACTTC	-	TRBV7-6	TRBJ2-7	TRBD2
CASSKGQVNEQFF	TGTGCCAGCAGTAAAGGACAGGTCAATGAGCAGTTCTTC	once	TRBV6-6	TRBJ2-1	TRBD1
CASSAKQGGNQPQHF	TGCGCCAGCAGTGCCAAACAGGGCGGCAATCAGCCCCAGCATTTT	once	TRBV10-1	TRBJ1-5	-
CASSLVAENSPLHF	TGCGCCAGCAGCTTGGTGGCGGAAAATTCACCCCTCCACTTT	few	TRBV5-1	TRBJ1-6	-
CASNIEPNTEAFF	TGTGCCAGCAATATTGAACCGAACACTGAAGCTTTCTTT	-	TRBV28	TRBJ1-1	-
CASSQPVVSNQPQHF	TGTGCCAGCAGCCAACCAGTAGTGAGCAATCAGCCCCAGCATTTT	-	TRBV28	TRBJ1-5	-
CASSALAPPSGRTDTQYF	TGTGCCAGCAGTGCACTTGCCCCCCCTAGCGGGAGGACTGATACGCAGTATTTT	-	TRBV28	TRBJ2-3	TRBD2
CASSPGGADQPQHF	TGTGCCAGCTCACCTGGAGGGGCCGATCAGCCCCAGCATTTT	-	TRBV18	TRBJ1-5	-
CASSLLLAGDNEQFF	TGTGCCAGCAGTTTATTGCTAGCGGGGGACAATGAGCAGTTCTTC	-	TRBV28	TRBJ2-1	TRBD2
CASSEEGHIDQPQHF	TGTGCCAGCAGTGAAGAGGGACACATAGATCAGCCCCAGCATTTT	-	TRBV2	TRBJ1-5	-
CAWSPLGADGYTF	TGTGCCTGGAGTCCGCTCGGGGCGGATGGCTACACCTTC	-	TRBV30	TRBJ1-2	-
CASNPDRSHNQPQHF	TGTGCCAGTAACCCGGACAGGAGCCACAATCAGCCCCAGCATTTT	-	TRBV19	TRBJ1-5	TRBD1
CASSLSPERGYQPQHF	TGTGCCAGCAGCCTATCCCCGGAGCGGGGTTATCAGCCCCAGCATTTT	-	TRBV6-6	TRBJ1-5	-
CASSHRTVDQPQHF	TGTGCCAGTAGCCACCGGACGGTTGATCAGCCCCAGCATTTT	-	TRBV19	TRBJ1-5	-
CASSLPGIGTEAFF	TGTGCCAGCAGCCTCCCAGGGATTGGCACTGAAGCTTTCTTT	few	TRBV28	TRBJ1-1	-
CASTLGQIYEQYF	TGTGCCAGCACCTTAGGACAGATCTACGAGCAGTACTTC	-	TRBV6-1	TRBJ2-7	-
CASSLEASPYEQYF	TGTGCCAGCAGCTTAGAAGCCTCCCCCTACGAGCAGTACTTC	-	TRBV7-6	TRBJ2-7	-
CASSPTGIPYNEQFF	TGTGCCAGCAGCCCGACAGGGATTCCCTACAATGAGCAGTTCTTC	once	TRBV9	TRBJ2-1	TRBD1
CATSWEGRSNGELFF	TGTGCCACCTCCTGGGAGGGCCGTAGTAACGGGGAGCTGTTTTTT	-	TRBV6-1	TRBJ2-2	TRBD2
CASTPMTGDNYGYTF	TGTGCCAGCACCCCAATGACAGGGGACAACTATGGCTACACCTTC	-	TRBV13	TRBJ1-2	TRBD1
CASSGRRGDTQYF	TGTGCCAGTAGCGGGAGGCGGGGAGATACGCAGTATTTT	-	TRBV27	TRBJ2-3	TRBD2